This TCR beta chain was observed in a study of blood T cell repertoires in COVID-19. In the authors' methods: Scientists estimated how many nucleated cells there were by amplifying reference gene primers. Assay: immunoSEQ multiplex PCR; the TCRdb copy retains only in-frame clones and omits some. The V and J calls and clone size are taken from that table; D and trimming were inferred from the DNA. The table records fewer than 200,000 clones, around 83% of them present only once. V lost 5 bases to trimming and J lost 0 bases, with 11 bases between them. There are 16 residues in the CDR3. Per the germline V gene, CDR1 is SEHNR and CDR2 is FQNEAQ (reference sequence).

The chain is built from TRBV7-9 and TRBJ1-6, with D hard to call. The material sequenced was peripheral blood. The sequence derives from a middle-aged man with acute or convalescent COVID-19. The CDR3 DNA sequence: TGTGCCAGCAGCCGGGAGATGACCTCCTATAATTCACCCCTCCACTTT. Protein: CASSREMTSYNSPLHF.